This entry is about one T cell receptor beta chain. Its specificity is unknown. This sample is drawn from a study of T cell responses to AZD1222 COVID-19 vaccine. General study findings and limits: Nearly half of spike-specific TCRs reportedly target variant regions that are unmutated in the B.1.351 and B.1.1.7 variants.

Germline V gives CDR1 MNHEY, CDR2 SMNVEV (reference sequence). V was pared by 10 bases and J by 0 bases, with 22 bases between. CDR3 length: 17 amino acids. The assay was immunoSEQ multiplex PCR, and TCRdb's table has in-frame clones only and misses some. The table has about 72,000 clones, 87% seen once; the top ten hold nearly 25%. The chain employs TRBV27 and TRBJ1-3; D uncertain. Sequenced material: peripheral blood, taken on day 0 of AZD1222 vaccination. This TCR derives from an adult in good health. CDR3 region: CATSKEPPGISGNTIYF. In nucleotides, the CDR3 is TGTGCCACGAGTAAGGAACCTCCGGGGATCTCTGGAAACACCATATATTTT.